Following are 30 T cell receptor beta chains from one sample sequenced in a study of T cells after posttransplantation cyclophosphamide. Sequencing was performed with immunoSEQ multiplex PCR; in TCRdb, only in-frame clones are kept and a portion is missing. Observed in the sample are about 14,000 clones, none of them singletons. A marrow graft followed busulfan-fludarabine conditioning, with cyclophosphamide on days +3 and +4. The sequenced sample was PBMCs, obtained around 1,200 days after allogeneic stem cell transplant with posttransplant cyclophosphamide. The receptors were sampled from a female patient between 40 and 55 years old who received an allogeneic stem cell transplant from a related donor, was CMV-positive, and had no GVHD. Some T cells may arise from the graft donor.

This clone has more than one count but fewer than ten. The V call is TRBV5-4, the J call TRBJ1-4, with D maybe TRBD1 (5 bases). Trimming cost V 0 bases and J 3 bases, with 6 bases left between them. CDR3 size: 14 residues. The germline V gene encodes CDR1 SGHNT and CDR2 YYREEE (reference sequence). CDR3 protein: CASSLGDSNEKLFF. The DNA for the CDR3 is TGTGCCAGCAGCTTGGGGGACTCTAATGAAAAACTGTTTTTT.

This sequence joins TRBV29-1 and TRBJ2-1, with TRBD1 matching 8 bases. Germline trimming cut 4 bases from V and 3 bases from J; bases unmatched to any gene: 8. In germline, CDR1 is SQVTM, CDR2 ANQGSEA. This CDR3 is built from 15 residues. Here the CDR3 reads CSVVPGTGIYNEQFF. The CDR3 DNA reads as TGCAGCGTTGTTCCCGGGACAGGTATCTACAATGAGCAGTTCTTC.

The chain couples TRBV9 to TRBJ2-7; D gene ambiguous. Trimming took 0 bases from V and 0 from J, leaving 7 bases between them. The germline gives CDR1 SGDLS, CDR2 YYNGEE. The CDR3 runs 14 residues. The CDR3 nucleotides read TGTGCCAGCAGCGTAGTAGGCGGCTCCTACGAGCAGTACTTC. This gives the protein CASSVVGGSYEQYF.

This sequence joins TRBV5-1 and TRBJ1-4; D may be TRBD1 (5 bases). V was shortened by 4 bases and J by 5 bases, with 12 bases between the two germline ends. This CDR3 has 14 residues. Germline loops: CDR1 SGHRS, CDR2 YFSETQ. DNA for the CDR3: TGCGCCAGCAGCGGACACGGTGGGAATGAAAAACTGTTTTTT. It codes for CASSGHGGNEKLFF.

The chain couples TRBV19 to TRBJ1-5, with D possibly being TRBD1 (6 bases). Germline CDR1 and CDR2: LNHDA and SQIVND (reference sequence). The CDR3 sequence is 13 residues long. V shed 6 bases and J shed 9 bases, with 15 bases lying between them. CDR3: CASSETGFTPQHF. CDR3 sequence (DNA): TGTGCCAGTAGCGAGACAGGTTTCACGCCCCAGCATTTT.

This clone was counted between two and nine times. This chain uses TRBV13 with TRBJ1-2, with D possibly being TRBD1 (5 bases). The CDR3 has 13 residues. Germline assignment: CDR1 PRHDT and CDR2 FYEKMQ (reference sequence). V lost 5 bases and J 4 bases, leaving 11 bases between the germline ends. The CDR3 is CASSPDRFYGYTF. The CDR3 coding sequence is TGTGCCAGCAGCCCAGACAGATTCTATGGCTACACCTTC.

This clone has ten or more counts. The chain recombines TRBV11-2 with TRBJ2-5; D is possibly TRBD2 (6 bases). This CDR3 comprises 16 residues. Trimming stripped 4 bases from V and 2 bases from J, with 17 bases between. CDR1 is SGHAT and CDR2 is FQNNGV in the germline V gene. This CDR3 reads CASSSIWAGWQETQYF. DNA for the CDR3: TGTGCCAGCAGCTCCATATGGGCGGGGTGGCAAGAGACCCAGTACTTC.

About this clone itself: This sample includes further DNA sequences coding for the same CDR3. The rearrangement uses TRBV9 and TRBJ2-7; TRBD1 is a possible D gene (6 bases). V lost 9 bases and J 2 bases, leaving 21 bases between the germline ends. The CDR3 runs 15 residues. Per the germline V gene, CDR1 is SGDLS and CDR2 is YYNGEE. As DNA, the CDR3 is TGTGCCATTATTTTCAAGCAGGGGACGGCCTACGAGCAGTACTTC. This translates into CAIIFKQGTAYEQYF.

This clone has at least ten counts. The chain couples TRBV6-6 to TRBJ1-3; 8 bases match TRBD1. Trimming removed 6 bases from V and 4 bases from J; junction bases left unmatched: 8. Germline-derived CDR1 and CDR2 are MNHNY and SVGAGI (reference sequence). The CDR3 extends over 15 amino acids. In DNA form, the CDR3 reads TGTGCCAGCAGGCCGACAGGGGCAGGGGGAAACACCATATATTTT. Translated, it gives CASRPTGAGGNTIYF.

This clone was counted only a few times. V and J are TRBV9 and TRBJ1-1; a possible D gene is TRBD1 (5 bases). V shed 3 bases and J shed 1 base, with 10 bases lying between them. Per germline, CDR1 SGDLS and CDR2 YYNGEE. CDR3 size: 14 residues. The CDR3 is CASSGLGGNTEAFF. As DNA, the CDR3 is TGTGCCAGCAGCGGTCTGGGGGGGAACACTGAAGCTTTCTTT.

This clone is medium-sized within its sample. V is TRBV11-2 and J is TRBJ1-2; unclear D gene. This CDR3 contains 13 residues. Trimming cost V 5 bases and J 1 base, with 8 bases left between them. The germline V gene has CDR1 SGHAT and CDR2 FQNNGV. The CDR3 nucleotides are TGTGCCAGCAGCCGTAGTTTTAACTATGGCTACACCTTC. This translates into CASSRSFNYGYTF.

Ten or more counts support this clone. J is TRBJ2-1 and V is TRBV7-6; the match to TRBD2 covers 9 bases. CDR1 and CDR2 (germline): SGHVS, FNYEAQ. J gave up 5 bases and V 3 bases, and 2 bases lay outside the gene matches. CDR3 length equals 14 residues. CDR3 sequence reads: CASSLVAGDNEQFF. CDR3 nucleotides: TGTGCCAGCAGCTTGGTAGCGGGGGACAATGAGCAGTTCTTC.

This clone was observed a few times. The rearrangement joins TRBV21-1 to TRBJ2-5; the table's D call TRBD2 went unverified against the DNA. TRBV21-1 is annotated as a pseudogene. This CDR3 has 14 amino acids. CDR3 in amino acids: CASSPRREGETQYF. DNA of the CDR3: TGTGCCAGCAGCCCACGTAGGGAGGGAGAGACCCAGTACTTC.

This clone has only a few counts. The chain joins TRBV6-1 to TRBJ1-5; no firm D call. Trimming cost V 0 bases and J 7 bases, with 16 bases left between them. This CDR3 is built from 16 residues. The V gene's germline CDR1 is MNHNS and CDR2 SASEGT. The DNA for the CDR3 is TGTGCCAGCAGTGAAGCTCTGATCGGGATTCGGCAGCCCCAGCATTTT. This codes for CASSEALIGIRQPQHF.

The rearrangement links TRBV2 to TRBJ2-7; 8 bases are a match to TRBD2. The germline gives CDR1 SNHLY, CDR2 FYNNEI. V lost 3 bases and J lost 0; bases outside the gene matches: 7. This CDR3 is 16 amino acids long. Here the CDR3 reads CASSDLAGLSSYEQYF. DNA of the CDR3: TGTGCCAGCAGTGATTTAGCGGGGCTGAGCTCCTACGAGCAGTACTTC.

This clone was picked up many times. The rearrangement links TRBV5-5 to TRBJ2-1, with D perhaps TRBD2 (5 bases). This CDR3 has 16 residues. Germline V CDR1 and CDR2: SGHKS, YYEKEE (reference sequence). The germline V and J ends were trimmed by 5 bases and 8 bases, with 23 bases remaining between them. CDR3 region: CASSTPVRVPGDEQFF. CDR3 DNA sequence: TGTGCCAGCAGTACCCCGGTGAGGGTCCCCGGAGATGAGCAGTTCTTC.

In this sample, this clone turned up many times. The rearrangement uses TRBV6-1 and TRBJ1-4; tentative D call: TRBD1 (5 bases). The germline V gene encodes CDR1 MNHNS and CDR2 SASEGT. Trimming shortened V by 3 bases and J by 7 bases, and 6 bases separated the two germline ends. The CDR3 is made up of 12 amino acids. CDR3 DNA: TGTGCCAGCAGTGAGGGGGGTGAAAAACTGTTTTTT. Its protein product is CASSEGGEKLFF.

There are many counts of this clone. This chain links TRBV7-8 with TRBJ2-2, with a weak D call TRBD1 (6 bases). This CDR3 region has 15 residues. The V end was cut by 4 bases, the J end by 3 bases, with 12 bases between. Germline CDR1 reads SGHVS; CDR2 reads FQNEAQ. This CDR3 reads CASSSQTGYTGELFF. CDR3 nucleotides: TGTGCCAGCAGCTCACAGACAGGATACACCGGGGAGCTGTTTTTT.

Ten or more counts support this clone. The CDR3 sequence is CASSENLSPGSDYGYTF. DNA for the CDR3: TGTGCCAGCAGTGAAAATCTGTCTCCAGGGTCCGACTATGGCTACACCTTC. The V call is TRBV6-1, the J call TRBJ1-2; D may be TRBD1 (5 bases). This CDR3 region has 17 residues. V lost 2 bases and J 3 bases, leaving 19 bases between the germline ends. Germline V lookup: CDR1 MNHNS, CDR2 SASEGT.

With regard to this clone: Possible read error: a much larger clone is one base away. Other DNA sequences within the sample encode an identical CDR3. The V call is TRBV9, the J call TRBJ2-7, with TRBD1 matching 7 bases. The CDR3 covers 15 residues. V shed 6 bases, J shed 2 bases, and the junction held 11 bases outside the gene matches. Germline assignment: CDR1 SGDLS and CDR2 YYNGEE. The CDR3: CASIIKQGTAYEQYF. In DNA form, the CDR3 reads TGTGCCAGCATCATCAAACAGGGGACGGCCTACGAGCAGTACTTC.

This clone occurred many times. This chain uses TRBV5-1 with TRBJ1-5, with D hard to call. This CDR3 has 14 residues. Germline assignment: CDR1 SGHRS and CDR2 YFSETQ. The V and J ends lost 4 bases and 0 bases respectively, with 8 bases between them. The CDR3 nucleotides are TGCGCCAGCAGCGAGGGCGGTAGCAATCAGCCCCAGCATTTT. Protein sequence: CASSEGGSNQPQHF. The variable domain in full, with the rest retrieved from reference TRBV5-1 and TRBJ1-5, is KAGVTQTPRYLIKTRGQQVTLSCSPISGHRSVSWYQQTPGQGLQFLFEYFSETQRNKGNFPGRFSGRQFSNSRSEMNVSTLELGDSALYLCASSEGGSNQPQHFGDGTRLSIL.

This clone was seen ten or more times. The V gene is TRBV19, the J gene TRBJ2-2; D is perhaps TRBD1 (5 bases). The V end lost 1 base, the J end lost 2 bases, and 14 bases lay between the germline ends. Germline V gene lookup returns CDR1 LNHDA and CDR2 SQIVND (reference sequence). There are 17 residues in the CDR3. DNA of the CDR3: TGTGCCAGTAGTATAGTTTCAGGACACGACAACACCGGGGAGCTGTTTTTT. Translated, it gives CASSIVSGHDNTGELFF.

This clone came up a few times. This rearrangement joins TRBV13 to TRBJ2-7; D is unclear. From germline, CDR1 is PRHDT and CDR2 FYEKMQ (reference sequence). This CDR3 contains 13 residues. V was trimmed by 0 bases and J by 4 bases, leaving 7 bases between them. The CDR3 protein is CASSLGKLYEQYF. CDR3 DNA: TGTGCCAGCAGCTTAGGCAAGCTGTACGAGCAGTACTTC.

This clone was detected many times. This chain uses TRBV6-1 with TRBJ1-4; no firm D call. Per germline, CDR1 MNHNS and CDR2 SASEGT. This CDR3 contains 13 residues. The germline V and J ends were trimmed by 1 base and 8 bases, with 8 bases remaining between them. CDR3 loop: CASSEGPGEKLFF. The CDR3 DNA follows: TGTGCCAGCAGTGAAGGGCCCGGGGAAAAACTGTTTTTT.

This clone has ten or more counts. This sequence joins TRBV4-1 and TRBJ1-6; a weak D match, TRBD1 (6 bases). With 0 bases removed from V and 7 bases from J, the gap between germline ends came to 16 bases. CDR1 is MGHRA, CDR2 YSYEKL, per germline. This CDR3 is built from 17 residues. The CDR3: CASSQDRGQGRNSPLHF. The CDR3 DNA reads TGCGCCAGCAGCCAAGATCGGGGCCAGGGGAGAAATTCACCCCTCCACTTT.

This clone was counted at least ten times. The CDR3 DNA is TGTGCCAGTAGTCCGTCTAGCGGGGAGTACGAGCAGTACTTC. Translation: CASSPSSGEYEQYF. The gene calls are TRBV19 and TRBJ2-7; 9 bases fit TRBD2. The junction had 6 bases not matched to a gene; V was cut back by 5 bases and J by 4 bases. Germline V lookup: CDR1 LNHDA, CDR2 SQIVND (reference sequence). CDR3 size: 14 residues.

This clone was seen at least ten times. The chain couples TRBV19 to TRBJ2-1, with 9 bases lining up with TRBD1. CDR3 length: 15 residues. CDR1 and CDR2 from the germline V gene are LNHDA and SQIVND (reference sequence). J was trimmed by 5 bases and V by 3 bases; bases with no gene match: 5. The CDR3 reads CASSMTGGANNEQFF. CDR3 bases: TGTGCCAGTAGTATGACAGGGGGAGCGAACAATGAGCAGTTCTTC.

This clone was recorded at least ten times. The chain uses TRBV21-1 and TRBJ2-2; the table's D call, TRBD1, was not checked against the DNA. TRBV21-1 is a recognized pseudogene. This CDR3 has 14 amino acids. The CDR3 DNA follows: TGTGCCAGCCTGCAGAATTCTGGTCACGGGGAGCTGTTTTTT. Translation gives CASLQNSGHGELFF.

This clone was recorded many times. The chain employs TRBV18 and TRBJ1-5; D remains ambiguous. This CDR3 contains 14 residues. Trimming stripped 3 bases from V and 4 bases from J, with 10 bases between. The germline CDR1 and CDR2 sequences are KGHSH and LQKENI. CDR3 residues: CASSPQAGNQPQHF. CDR3 nucleotide sequence: TGTGCCAGCTCACCTCAAGCGGGAAATCAGCCCCAGCATTTT. Full variable domain (remainder filled in from reference TRBV18 and TRBJ1-5): NAGVMQNPRHLVRRRGQEARLRCSPMKGHSHVYWYRQLPEEGLKFMVYLQKENIIDESGMPKERFSAEFPKEGPSILRIQQVVRGDSAAYFCASSPQAGNQPQHFGDGTRLSIL.

This clone occurred many times. The chain links TRBV4-2 to TRBJ2-1; TRBD2 is a possible D gene (5 bases). This CDR3 contains 17 residues. CDR1 LGHNA and CDR2 YNFKEQ come from the germline V gene. The V gene lost 3 bases and the J gene lost 5 bases, with 20 bases spanning the gap. The CDR3 protein is CASSHPRTERADNEQFF. CDR3 nucleotide sequence: TGTGCCAGCAGCCACCCAAGGACCGAGAGGGCCGACAATGAGCAGTTCTTC.